The text below deals with one TCR beta chain. Germline V gives CDR1 MDHEN, CDR2 SYDVKM. The CDR3 spans 14 residues. V gave up 6 bases and J gave up 4 bases; unmatched junction bases: 6. Method: immunoSEQ multiplex PCR; TCRdb's copy keeps in-frame clones and lacks some. The table has fewer than 300,000 clones, around 88% seen once. This specimen comes from a study of blood T cell repertoires in COVID-19. About the study: Whether acute or convalescent, the COVID-19 samples came from the United States, Italy and Spain.

The V and J genes are TRBV28 and TRBJ1-5, with 7 bases that match TRBD1. The source material was peripheral blood. The sequence was obtained from a man at least 80 years old with acute or convalescent COVID-19. The CDR3 DNA is TGTGCCAGCAGCTCCGGGACAGAGAATCAGCCCCAGCATTTT. This encodes CASSSGTENQPQHF. Full variable domain (remainder filled in from reference TRBV28 and TRBJ1-5): DVKVTQSSRYLVKRTGEKVFLECVQDMDHENMFWYRQDPGLGLRLIYFSYDVKMKEKGDIPEGYSVSREKKERFSLILESASTNQTSMYLCASSSGTENQPQHFGDGTRLSIL.